This T cell receptor (beta chain) comes out of a study of technical replicates of blood from a few donors. Trimming stripped 4 bases from V and 15 bases from J, with 13 bases between. Germline loops: CDR1 GTSNPN, CDR2 SVGIG (reference sequence). There are 10 residues in the CDR3. TCRdb's copy holds only in-frame clones and misses some; the assay was immunoSEQ multiplex PCR. This table has about 66,000 clones, approximately 97% appearing once. The specimen sequenced was T cells isolated from PBMCs. The sequence came from a human donor in good health. V gene TRBV30 combines with J gene TRBJ2-1; TRBD2 might be the D (6 bases). CDR3 sequence: CAWKASVLFF. In DNA, the CDR3 is TGTGCCTGGAAGGCTAGCGTGCTGTTCTTC.